What follows is one T cell receptor (beta chain) and its context. In the authors' workflow: Estimation of nucleated cell counts relied on the amplification of reference gene primers. Clones were read by immunoSEQ multiplex PCR, and TCRdb kept only the in-frame ones, dropping some. V, J and clone size derive from that table, while D and trimming were established from the DNA sequence. Of 95,000 to 130,000 clones in the sample, roughly 83% were seen once. The sample originates from a study of blood T cell repertoires in COVID-19. Study background: The study drew acute and convalescent COVID-19 samples from the United States, Italy and Spain.

The CDR3 is 18 amino acids. The germline V gene encodes CDR1 LNHDA and CDR2 SQIVND (reference sequence). Trimming shortened V by 7 bases and J by 2 bases, and 24 bases separated the two germline ends. The source of this sequence is a man in his thirties or forties with acute or convalescent COVID-19. The V gene is TRBV19, the J gene TRBJ1-5; D possibly corresponds to TRBD1 (6 bases). Sequencing was done on a sample of peripheral blood. In DNA, the CDR3 is TGTGCCAGTACCTACCGGGACACCCAACTTCGAGGCAATCAGCCCCAGCATTTT. It yields the protein CASTYRDTQLRGNQPQHF.